A selection of T cell receptor beta chains follows, all from one sample in a study of blood T cell repertoires in COVID-19. The assay was immunoSEQ multiplex PCR, and TCRdb's table has in-frame clones only and misses some. The table records approximately 240,000 clones, 65% to 85% of them present only once. Sequencing used peripheral blood. The receptors derive from a human donor in a cohort sampled during active COVID-19. Each CDR3 is given with its conserved first and last residue. D genes are given only for firm matches. Clone size is given for some rows only: seen once, a few or many times, or a class if the clone is expanded.

J gene | clone size | V gene | D gene | CDR3 protein | CDR3 DNA
TRBJ2-5 | NA | TRBV27 | TRBD1 | CASSQRQGWNQETQYF | TGTGCCAGCAGTCAGCGACAGGGCTGGAACCAAGAGACCCAGTACTTC
TRBJ1-1 | once | TRBV27 | TRBD1 | CASTRTGGNTEAFF | TGTGCCAGCACCCGGACAGGGGGAAACACTGAAGCTTTCTTT
TRBJ2-7 | NA | TRBV6-5 | NA | CATPRAGENPYEQYF | TGTGCCACCCCAAGGGCAGGGGAGAATCCCTACGAGCAGTACTTC
TRBJ2-5 | NA | TRBV10-3 | TRBD2 | CAISREGHRETQYF | TGTGCCATCAGTCGGGAGGGCCATCGGGAGACCCAGTACTTC
TRBJ2-2 | NA | TRBV30 | TRBD2 | CAWSRTGGLTGELFF | TGTGCCTGGAGTCGGACGGGGGGGCTTACCGGGGAGCTGTTTTTT
TRBJ1-4 | NA | TRBV28 | NA | CASSLRLFRNEKLFF | TGTGCCAGCAGTTTACGACTCTTTAGAAATGAAAAACTGTTTTTT
TRBJ1-1 | NA | TRBV10-2 | NA | CASRVRDNTEAFF | TGCGCCAGCAGGGTCCGAGATAACACTGAAGCTTTCTTT
TRBJ1-1 | NA | TRBV7-3 | NA | CASSLIDFETVNTEAFF | TGTGCCAGCAGCTTAATAGATTTTGAGACAGTAAACACTGAAGCTTTCTTT
TRBJ2-3 | few | TRBV7-9 | NA | CASSYAGRTRFTDTQYF | TGTGCCAGCAGCTACGCGGGGAGAACTAGATTCACAGATACGCAGTATTTT
TRBJ2-2 | NA | TRBV7-2 | TRBD1 | CASSYRQGRTGELFF | TGTGCCAGCAGCTACCGACAGGGTAGGACCGGGGAGCTGTTTTTT
TRBJ1-2 | NA | TRBV28 | NA | CASSFQGFYGYTF | TGTGCCAGCAGTTTTCAGGGGTTCTATGGCTACACCTTC
TRBJ1-3 | NA | TRBV11-3 | TRBD1 | CASRDRVYSGNTIYF | TGTGCCAGCAGAGACAGGGTATACTCTGGAAACACCATATATTTT
TRBJ1-1 | NA | TRBV5-6 | NA | CASRPTGVGTEAFF | TGTGCCAGCAGACCGACCGGGGTAGGGACTGAAGCTTTCTTT
TRBJ2-2 | NA | TRBV2 | NA | CAGSLDTGELFF | TGCGCCGGGAGTCTAGACACCGGGGAGCTGTTTTTT
TRBJ2-5 | once | TRBV4-1 | NA | CASSQDLSAGRQTQYF | TGCGCCAGCAGCCAAGATCTGTCAGCAGGGAGGCAGACCCAGTACTTC
TRBJ2-2 | NA | TRBV10-3 | NA | CAISEKAPNTGELFF | TGTGCCATCAGTGAAAAAGCACCGAACACCGGGGAGCTGTTTTTT
TRBJ2-2 | once | TRBV28 | TRBD1 | CASRKGRGQVGELFF | TGTGCCAGCAGGAAGGGCAGGGGGCAGGTCGGGGAGCTGTTTTTT
TRBJ2-5 | NA | TRBV5-4 | TRBD2 | CASSLPSGGEETQYF | TGTGCCAGCAGCTTGCCTAGCGGGGGCGAAGAGACCCAGTACTTC
TRBJ2-1 | NA | TRBV19 | TRBD2 | CASSIPGLAGGLEQFF | TGTGCCAGTAGTATACCGGGACTAGCGGGAGGGTTGGAGCAGTTCTTC
TRBJ2-3 | NA | TRBV30 | NA | CAWRGDTDTQYF | TGTGCCTGGAGAGGGGACACAGATACGCAGTATTTT
TRBJ1-6 | NA | TRBV3-1/TRBV3-2 | NA | CASSFREDSPLHF | TGTGCCAGCAGCTTCCGAGAGGATTCACCCCTCCACTTT
TRBJ1-5 | once | TRBV5-1 | TRBD1 | CASSSGTDNQPQHF | TGCGCCAGCAGCTCCGGGACAGACAATCAGCCCCAGCATTTT
TRBJ2-5 | NA | TRBV14 | TRBD2 | CASSQDRGGQRGRAQYF | TGTGCCAGCAGCCAAGATAGGGGAGGACAGCGGGGGCGAGCCCAGTACTTC
TRBJ2-7 | once | TRBV15 | TRBD2 | CATSRDRAGGRYEQYF | TGTGCCACCAGCAGAGATAGGGCGGGGGGGCGCTACGAGCAGTACTTC
TRBJ2-5 | NA | TRBV19 | NA | CASRETAPNQETQYF | TGTGCCAGTAGGGAGACAGCACCAAATCAAGAGACCCAGTACTTC
TRBJ1-6 | NA | TRBV15 | NA | CATSREIENSPLHF | TGTGCCACCAGCAGAGAGATAGAGAATTCACCCCTCCACTTT
TRBJ2-1 | NA | TRBV9 | NA | CASRSGGINEQFF | TGTGCCAGCAGGTCCGGAGGCATCAATGAGCAGTTCTTC
TRBJ2-1 | NA | TRBV24-1 | TRBD1 | CATLDRDDEQFF | TGTGCCACCCTCGACAGGGATGATGAGCAGTTCTTC
TRBJ1-5 | NA | TRBV28 | NA | CASSMDGGSNQPQHF | TGTGCCAGCTCAATGGACGGGGGTAGCAATCAGCCCCAGCATTTT
TRBJ2-3 | NA | TRBV6-2/TRBV6-3 | TRBD2 | CASSYRGGDSGGTDTQYF | TGTGCCAGCAGTTACAGGGGAGGGGATTCCGGGGGCACAGATACGCAGTATTTT
TRBJ2-3 | NA | TRBV5-1 | TRBD2 | CASSRGLADTDTQYF | TGCGCCAGCAGCCGCGGGCTAGCGGATACAGATACGCAGTATTTT
TRBJ2-1 | once | TRBV5-4 | NA | CASSSQRPTYNEQFF | TGTGCCAGCAGCTCCCAGCGGCCCACCTACAATGAGCAGTTCTTC
TRBJ2-6 | NA | TRBV12-3/TRBV12-4 | NA | CASTWAGANVLTF | TGTGCCAGCACCTGGGCCGGGGCCAACGTCCTGACTTTC
TRBJ1-6 | NA | TRBV30 | TRBD1 | CASPGQASSPLHF | TGTGCCTCCCCCGGACAGGCGAGTTCACCCCTCCACTTT
TRBJ1-2 | NA | TRBV6-5 | NA | CASSYLQGGGYYGYTF | TGTGCCAGCAGTTACCTACAAGGGGGGGGTTATTATGGCTACACCTTC
TRBJ2-5 | NA | TRBV28 | NA | CASSSSGEETQYF | TGTGCCAGCAGTTCCTCCGGGGAAGAGACCCAGTACTTC
TRBJ1-2 | NA | TRBV19 | TRBD1 | CASSGDREGYGYTF | TGTGCCAGTAGTGGGGACAGGGAAGGATATGGCTACACCTTC
TRBJ2-1 | NA | TRBV14 | TRBD2 | CASSQTSGGFSSYNEQFF | TGTGCCAGCAGCCAGACTAGCGGGGGGTTTAGCTCCTACAATGAGCAGTTCTTC
TRBJ2-1 | NA | TRBV4-1 | TRBD2 | CASSQQKGGSTSYNEQFF | TGCGCCAGCAGCCAACAAAAGGGAGGGTCGACCTCCTACAATGAGCAGTTCTTC
TRBJ2-2 | NA | TRBV11-2 | TRBD1 | CASSFSPDARQGTGELFF | TGTGCCAGCAGCTTTTCCCCGGACGCCCGACAGGGGACCGGGGAGCTGTTTTTT
TRBJ1-1 | NA | TRBV15 | NA | CATSRDTGSEAFF | TGTGCCACCAGCAGAGATACAGGGTCTGAAGCTTTCTTT
TRBJ1-6 | NA | TRBV2 | NA | CATKGQPNSPLHF | TGTGCCACTAAAGGACAGCCCAATTCACCCCTCCACTTT
TRBJ2-7 | NA | TRBV10-2 | TRBD1 | CASSLTGGYEQYF | TGCGCCAGCTCCTTGACAGGGGGCTACGAGCAGTACTTC
TRBJ2-5 | many | TRBV7-2 | TRBD2 | CASSFSGGAGKQETQYF | TGTGCCAGCAGCTTTAGCGGGGGGGCCGGCAAACAAGAGACCCAGTACTTC
TRBJ1-6 | few | TRBV5-4 | TRBD1 | CASSLGTTGVGSPLHF | TGTGCCAGCAGCTTGGGAACGACAGGGGTGGGTTCACCCCTCCACTTT
TRBJ2-3 | few | TRBV27 | NA | CASSFPSTDTQYF | TGTGCCAGCAGTTTCCCGAGCACAGATACGCAGTATTTT
TRBJ2-7 | NA | TRBV7-9 | TRBD1 | CASSFLQGSTPYEQYF | TGTGCCAGCAGCTTCCTACAGGGGTCAACTCCCTACGAGCAGTACTTC
TRBJ2-3 | NA | TRBV6-6 | NA | CASTGPGKTSTDTQYF | TGTGCCAGCACTGGTCCGGGGAAAACTAGCACAGATACGCAGTATTTT
TRBJ1-1 | few | TRBV19 | NA | CASKLTGQNTEAFF | TGTGCCAGTAAACTAACAGGGCAAAATACTGAAGCTTTCTTT
TRBJ1-1 | NA | TRBV2 | TRBD1 | CASSETTGVSEAFF | TGTGCCAGCAGTGAAACTACAGGGGTGTCTGAAGCTTTCTTT
TRBJ2-4 | NA | TRBV6-5 | NA | CASMRGDRENIQYF | TGTGCCAGCATGAGGGGGGACAGAGAAAACATTCAGTACTTC
TRBJ2-3 | NA | TRBV5-6 | TRBD2 | CASSTSGGSTDTQYF | TGTGCCAGCAGCACCTCGGGGGGTTCCACAGATACGCAGTATTTT
TRBJ1-1 | NA | TRBV6-1 | NA | CASSEWGQNTEAFF | TGTGCCAGCAGTGAATGGGGGCAGAACACTGAAGCTTTCTTT
TRBJ1-2 | NA | TRBV27 | NA | CASSLTSANYGYTF | TGTGCCAGCAGTTTAACTTCGGCTAACTATGGCTACACCTTC
TRBJ1-1 | NA | TRBV9 | TRBD1 | CASSPRVWTGSTEAFF | TGTGCCAGCAGCCCGAGAGTTTGGACAGGGTCCACTGAAGCTTTCTTT
TRBJ2-7 | NA | TRBV29-1 | NA | CSYSNAVGARYEQYF | TGCAGCTATTCCAACGCGGTGGGAGCTAGGTACGAGCAGTACTTC
TRBJ2-2 | once | TRBV28 | NA | CASSLPYPLDRNTGELFF | TGTGCCAGCAGTTTACCCTATCCCCTAGACAGGAACACCGGGGAGCTGTTTTTT
TRBJ2-6 | NA | TRBV19 | NA | CASSLGAGANVLTF | TGTGCCAGTAGTTTGGGAGCTGGGGCCAACGTCCTGACTTTC